Shown below are 18 T cell receptor beta chains from a single sample sequenced in a study of T-cell memory formation after mild COVID-19. From the 5' RACE reads, TCRdb called clonotypes with MiXCR, one entry per CDR3 protein. The table records roughly 400,000 distinct CDR3 sequences, roughly 18% of them present only once. The sequencing sample was made of PBMCs or a T cell subset sorted from them (not recorded which). These receptors came from a man aged 18 to 35 who had mild COVID-19 (a few samples of this study predate the infection). Cell type and time point are not known.

This clonotype showed up many times. The CDR3 loop is CASSLVGGRSYNEQFF. CDR3 in DNA: TGTGCCAGCAGCTTAGTAGGGGGGCGCTCCTACAATGAGCAGTTCTTC. The chain couples TRBV7-9 to TRBJ2-1, with D possibly being TRBD1 or TRBD2 (6 bases each). CDR3 size: 16 residues. V lost 1 base, J lost 0 bases, and 10 bases lay in between. The V gene's germline CDR1 is SEHNR and CDR2 FQNEAQ (reference sequence).

The count of this clonotype is one. The chain combines TRBV7-8 with TRBJ2-7; tentatively, D is TRBD1 (8 bases). Trimming removed 1 base at V and 4 bases at J, with 11 bases between. CDR1 and CDR2 from the germline V gene are SGHVS and FQNEAQ. CDR3 length equals 14 residues. The CDR3 is CASSLDRGGYEQYV. The DNA for the CDR3 is TGTGCCAGCAGCTTAGACAGGGGGGGATACGAGCAGTACGTC.

Only a few counts were recorded for this clonotype. This chain links TRBV12-3 or TRBV12-4 with TRBJ2-7; 9 positions agree with TRBD1. J gave up 0 bases and V 6 bases, and 3 bases lay outside the gene matches. The CDR3 spans 14 residues. CDR3 nucleotides: TGTGCCAGCAGCCGGACAGGGGTCTCCTACGAGCAGTACTTC. Residues: CASSRTGVSYEQYF.

This clonotype was counted only a few times. The V and J genes are TRBV4-1 and TRBJ2-7; the match to TRBD1 covers 9 bases. J gave up 4 bases and V 3 bases, and 7 bases lay outside the gene matches. Germline V gives CDR1 MGHRA, CDR2 YSYEKL. CDR3 length: 15 residues. The CDR3 protein is CASSQAGTGRYEQYF. The CDR3 bases are TGCGCCAGCAGCCAGGCCGGGACAGGGAGGTACGAGCAGTACTTC.

This clonotype was seen many times. V usage is TRBV5-1 and J usage is TRBJ1-3; a weak D match, TRBD1 (6 bases). Germline V gene data show CDR1 as SGHRS and CDR2 as YFSETQ. V lost 0 bases and J lost 4, with 11 bases in between. CDR3 length: 15 residues. The CDR3 nucleotides are TGCGCCAGCAGCTTGGATGGGGGCTCGGGAAACACCATATATTTT. Its protein product is CASSLDGGSGNTIYF.

This clonotype has only a few counts. The V call is TRBV20-1, the J call TRBJ2-2; 10 nucleotides align to TRBD1. V lost 0 bases and J lost 5; bases outside the gene matches: 6. Germline V gene data show CDR1 as DFQATT and CDR2 as SNEGSKA (reference sequence). The CDR3 spans 16 residues. The CDR3 coding sequence is TGCAGTGCTAGAGACCGCCGGACAGGGGGTACCGGGGAGCTGTTTTTT. This codes for CSARDRRTGGTGELFF.

This clonotype was counted only a few times. This sequence joins TRBV5-1 and TRBJ1-2; possibly TRBD1 for D (6 bases). V was pared by 2 bases and J by 2 bases, with 10 bases between. The germline V gene encodes CDR1 SGHRS and CDR2 YFSETQ. The CDR3 covers 14 residues. CDR3 residues: CASSFNRENYGYTF. As DNA, the CDR3 is TGCGCCAGCAGCTTTAACAGGGAAAACTATGGCTACACCTTC.

The table lists this clonotype with a few counts. In nucleotides, the CDR3 is TGTGCCAGCAGCTCTGTGGGTAGCAATCAGCCCCAGCATTTT. This gives the protein CASSSVGSNQPQHF. This chain links TRBV7-9 with TRBJ1-5; D remains ambiguous. Trimming removed 4 bases at V and 0 bases at J, with 7 bases between. Germline assignment: CDR1 SEHNR and CDR2 FQNEAQ (reference sequence). CDR3 length: 14 amino acids. The complete variable domain, with remaining parts taken from reference TRBV7-9 and TRBJ1-5, reads DTGVSQNPRHKITKRGQNVTFRCDPISEHNRLYWYRQTLGQGPEFLTYFQNEAQLEKSRLLSDRFSAERPKGSFSTLEIQRTEQGDSAMYLCASSSVGSNQPQHFGDGTRLSIL.

This clonotype has only a few counts. The chain has TRBV4-2 and TRBJ1-1; maybe TRBD1 (6 bases). The germline V and J ends were trimmed by 2 bases and 3 bases, with 16 bases remaining between them. The CDR3 length is 16 residues. Looked up from germline, CDR1 is LGHNA and CDR2 is YNFKEQ. The CDR3 sequence: CASSQHLVQGHTEAFF. CDR3 sequence (DNA): TGTGCCAGCAGCCAACACCTCGTTCAGGGGCACACTGAAGCTTTCTTT.

This clonotype was recorded at least ten times. The gene calls are TRBV29-1 and TRBJ2-2; D not certain. This CDR3 region has 11 residues. Trimming stripped 2 bases from V and 4 bases from J, with 2 bases between. Germline loops: CDR1 SQVTM, CDR2 ANQGSEA. The CDR3 coding sequence is TGCAGCGTTGAAACCACCGGGGAGCTGTTTTTT. Translated: CSVETTGELFF.

In its sample, this clonotype was seen many times. The chain employs TRBV7-2 and TRBJ2-3; 10 bases are a match to TRBD1. There are 17 residues in the CDR3. The V segment lost 5 bases and the J segment 1 base; nucleotides outside the gene matches: 9. Germline V CDR1 and CDR2: SGHTA, FQGNSA. The CDR3 nucleotides are TGTGCCAGCAGCCGTGGACAGGGGGTTGTGGGCACAGATACGCAGTATTTT. This encodes CASSRGQGVVGTDTQYF.

V usage is TRBV4-3 and J usage is TRBJ1-5; the D gene is possibly TRBD1 (5 bases). With 0 bases removed from V and 5 bases from J, the gap between germline ends came to 8 bases. The CDR3 spans 14 residues. Germline V gene data show CDR1 as LGHNA and CDR2 as YSLEER. Written as DNA, the CDR3 is TGCGCCAGCAGCCAAGACCAGGGCCATCAGCCCCAGCATTTT. Amino acids: CASSQDQGHQPQHF.

Here the CDR3 reads CASSLGVTGGPEQYV. CDR3 coding DNA: TGTGCCAGCAGCTTAGGGGTGACAGGGGGCCCCGAGCAGTACGTC. The chain joins TRBV7-2 to TRBJ2-7, with 10 bases identical to TRBD1. The CDR3 extends over 15 amino acids. V gave up 1 base and J gave up 6 bases; unmatched junction bases: 6. Germline values: CDR1 SGHTA, CDR2 FQGNSA.

CDR3 nucleotides: TGTGCCAGCAGCCAAATGGGGGCGCATGAAAAACTGTTTTTT. This translates into CASSQMGAHEKLFF. This chain connects TRBV4-2 to TRBJ1-4; the D gene is possibly TRBD1 (6 bases). The V end was cut by 2 bases, the J end by 6 bases, with 10 bases between. Germline loops: CDR1 LGHNA, CDR2 YNFKEQ. The CDR3 has 14 amino acids.

This clonotype is a singleton in its sample. This rearrangement joins TRBV4-3 to TRBJ1-1; 8 nucleotides line up with TRBD1. Germline assignment: CDR1 LGHNA and CDR2 YSLEER. CDR3 size: 14 residues. V shed 7 bases and J 3 bases; nucleotides not matched to a gene: 7. For the CDR3, the DNA is TGCGCCAGCACCCCCGGACAGGGTGACACTGAAGCTTTCTTT. Translating gives CASTPGQGDTEAFF.

This clonotype occurred many times. V and J are TRBV20-1 and TRBJ1-6; 7 bases fit TRBD1. Trimming took 0 bases from V and 7 from J; bases not matched to a gene: 9. Per germline, CDR1 DFQATT and CDR2 SNEGSKA (reference sequence). The CDR3 is 16 residues long. This CDR3 is CSARDGRQGSNSPLHF. The DNA for the CDR3 is TGCAGTGCTAGAGACGGAAGACAGGGATCAAATTCACCCCTCCACTTT.

The V gene is TRBV21-1, the J gene TRBJ1-2; the table's D call, TRBD1, has no DNA check behind it. TRBV21-1 is a known pseudogene. This CDR3 is built from 16 residues. The CDR3 DNA is TGTGCCAGCAGGGGGGGCTGGGACCTTAATTTCTATGGCTACACCTTC. Translation: CASRGGWDLNFYGYTF.

The chain carries TRBV6-6 and TRBJ1-1; 8 bases map to TRBD1. The CDR3 totals 12 residues. Per germline, CDR1 MNHNY and CDR2 SVGAGI (reference sequence). V was pared by 5 bases and J by 6 bases, with 2 bases of the junction left unmatched. CDR3 amino acids: CASSEQGAEAFF. The CDR3 DNA reads TGTGCCAGCAGTGAACAGGGGGCTGAAGCTTTCTTT.